This T cell receptor (beta chain) came from a study of cytomegalovirus exposure and HLA in healthy donors. Whole-study context: Within the Caucasian-associated ancestry cluster were about 81% of the roughly 380 genotyped donors.

The CDR3 covers 15 residues. The trim removed 5 bases at V and 3 bases at J, leaving 6 bases unmatched. Germline V gives CDR1 SGHAT, CDR2 FQNNGV. Concerning this clone itself: What it binds is unknown.

PCR used 60 Vbeta primers and 13 Jbeta primers. Data came from immunoSEQ multiplex PCR; TCRdb stores just in-frame clones and leaves some out. The sample has 65,000 to 85,000 clones, about 80% seen once. Findings and limits, study-wide: Later analysis found that TCR beta chains associated with HLA were more clonally expanded than other, equally common chains.

J is TRBJ2-7 and V is TRBV11-2, with TRBD2 matching over 11 bases. The clonotype originates from a man aged 50 to 60 in good health and CMV-seropositive. The sample consisted of PBMCs. The CDR3 bases are TGTGCCAGCAGCGAAGGACTAGCGGGCAACTACGAGCAGTACTTC. As protein: CASSEGLAGNYEQYF. The entire variable domain, with the rest obtained from reference TRBV11-2 and TRBJ2-7, is as follows: EAGVAQSPRYKIIEKRQSVAFWCNPISGHATLYWYQQILGQGPKLLIQFQNNGVVDDSQLPKDRFSAERLKGVDSTLKIQPAKLEDSAVYLCASSEGLAGNYEQYFGPGTRLTVT.